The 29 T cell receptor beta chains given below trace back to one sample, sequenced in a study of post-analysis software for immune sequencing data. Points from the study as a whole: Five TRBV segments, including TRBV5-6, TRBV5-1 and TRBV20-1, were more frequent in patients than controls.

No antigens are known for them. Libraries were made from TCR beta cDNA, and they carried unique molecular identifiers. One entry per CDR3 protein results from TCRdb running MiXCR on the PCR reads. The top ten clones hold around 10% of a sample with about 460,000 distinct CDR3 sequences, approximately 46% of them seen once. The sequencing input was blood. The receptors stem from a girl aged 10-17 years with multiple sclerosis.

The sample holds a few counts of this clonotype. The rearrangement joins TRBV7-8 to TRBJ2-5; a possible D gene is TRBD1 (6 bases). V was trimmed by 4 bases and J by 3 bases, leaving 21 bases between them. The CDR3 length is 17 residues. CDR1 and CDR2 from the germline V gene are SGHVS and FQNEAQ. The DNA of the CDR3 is TGTGCCAGCAGCTCGACAGGCCGGACAGCCAGAAAAGAGACCCAGTACTTC. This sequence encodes CASSSTGRTARKETQYF.

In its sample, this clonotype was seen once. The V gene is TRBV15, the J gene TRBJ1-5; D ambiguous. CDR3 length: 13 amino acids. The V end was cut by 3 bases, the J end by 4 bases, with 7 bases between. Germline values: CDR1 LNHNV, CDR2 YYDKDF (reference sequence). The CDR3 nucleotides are TGTGCCACCAGCAGCCCTGGGAATCAGCCCCAGCATTTT. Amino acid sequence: CATSSPGNQPQHF.

CDR3 in amino acids: CASSLGRGFSGANVLTF. The CDR3 DNA sequence: TGTGCCAGCAGTTTAGGACGGGGCTTCTCTGGGGCCAACGTCCTGACTTTC. The chain joins TRBV12-3 or TRBV12-4 to TRBJ2-6, with D perhaps being TRBD1 or TRBD2 (5 bases each). V dropped 1 base and J dropped 0 bases, with 10 bases sitting between them. The CDR3 runs to 17 residues.

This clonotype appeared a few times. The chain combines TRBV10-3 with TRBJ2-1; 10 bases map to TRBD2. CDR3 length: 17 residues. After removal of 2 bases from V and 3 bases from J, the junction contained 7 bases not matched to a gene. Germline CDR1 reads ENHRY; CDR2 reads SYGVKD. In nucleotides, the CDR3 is TGTGCCATCAGTGAGACCCGAGCGGGAGGGGGCTACAATGAGCAGTTCTTC. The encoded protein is CAISETRAGGGYNEQFF.

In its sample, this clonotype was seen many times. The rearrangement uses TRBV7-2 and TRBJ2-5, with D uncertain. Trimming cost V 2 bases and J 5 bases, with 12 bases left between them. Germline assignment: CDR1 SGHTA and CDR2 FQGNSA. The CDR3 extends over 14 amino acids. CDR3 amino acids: CASSLLGNTETQYF. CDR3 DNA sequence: TGTGCCAGCAGCTTATTGGGGAACACGGAGACCCAGTACTTC.

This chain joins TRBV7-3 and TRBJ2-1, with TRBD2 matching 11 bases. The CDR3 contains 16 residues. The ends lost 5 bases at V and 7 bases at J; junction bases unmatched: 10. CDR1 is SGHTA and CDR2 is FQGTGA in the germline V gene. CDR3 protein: CASSPTSGSSENEQFF. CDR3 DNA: TGTGCCAGCAGCCCAACTAGCGGGAGTTCGGAGAATGAGCAGTTCTTC.

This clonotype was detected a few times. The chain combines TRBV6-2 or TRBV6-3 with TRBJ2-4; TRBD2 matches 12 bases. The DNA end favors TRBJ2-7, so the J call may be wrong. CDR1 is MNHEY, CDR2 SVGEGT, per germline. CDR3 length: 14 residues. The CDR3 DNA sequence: TGTGCCAGCAGTTACCGACTAGCGGGAGTCGAGCAGTACTTC. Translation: CASSYRLAGVEQYF.

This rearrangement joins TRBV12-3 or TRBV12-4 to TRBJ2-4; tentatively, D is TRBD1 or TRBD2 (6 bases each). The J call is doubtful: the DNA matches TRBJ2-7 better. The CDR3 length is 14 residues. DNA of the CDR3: TGTGCCAGCACTTCAGGGGTCGGGAGCTACGAGCAGTACTTC. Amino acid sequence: CASTSGVGSYEQYF.

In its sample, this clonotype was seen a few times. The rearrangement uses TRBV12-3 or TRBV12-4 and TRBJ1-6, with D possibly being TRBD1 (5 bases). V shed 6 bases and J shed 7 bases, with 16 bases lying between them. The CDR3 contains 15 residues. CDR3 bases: TGTGCCAGCAGCATGGGGGGGACGACCAATTCACCCCTCCACTTT. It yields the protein CASSMGGTTNSPLHF.

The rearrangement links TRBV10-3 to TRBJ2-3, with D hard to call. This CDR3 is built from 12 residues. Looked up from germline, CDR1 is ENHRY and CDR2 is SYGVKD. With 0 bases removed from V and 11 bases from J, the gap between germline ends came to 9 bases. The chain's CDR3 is CAISESMGGQYF. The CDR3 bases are TGTGCCATCAGTGAGTCAATGGGTGGGCAGTATTTT.

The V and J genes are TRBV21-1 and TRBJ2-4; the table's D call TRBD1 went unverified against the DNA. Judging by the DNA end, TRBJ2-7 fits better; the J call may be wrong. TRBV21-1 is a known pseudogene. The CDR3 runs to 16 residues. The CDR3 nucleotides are TGTGCCAGCAGCAAAGAGAAAAACAGGGCCGACTACGAGCAGTACTTC. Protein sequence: CASSKEKNRADYEQYF.

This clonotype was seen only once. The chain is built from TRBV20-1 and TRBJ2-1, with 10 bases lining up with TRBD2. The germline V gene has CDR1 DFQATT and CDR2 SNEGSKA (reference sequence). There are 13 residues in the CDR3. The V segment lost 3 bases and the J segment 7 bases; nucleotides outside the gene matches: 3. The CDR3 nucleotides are TGCAGTGCTAGGATAGCGGGGGGAAATGAGCAGTTCTTC. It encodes CSARIAGGNEQFF.

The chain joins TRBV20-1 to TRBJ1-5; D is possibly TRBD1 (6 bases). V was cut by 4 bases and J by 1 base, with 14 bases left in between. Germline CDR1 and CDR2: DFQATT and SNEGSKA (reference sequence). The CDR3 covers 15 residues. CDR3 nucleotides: TGCAGTGCTACAACCCCAGGGGCCAGCAATCAGCCCCAGCATTTT. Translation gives CSATTPGASNQPQHF.

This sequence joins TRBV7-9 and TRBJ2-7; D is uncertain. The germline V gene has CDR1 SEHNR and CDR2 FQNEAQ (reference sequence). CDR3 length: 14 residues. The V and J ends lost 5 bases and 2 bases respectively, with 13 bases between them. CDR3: CASSPPTDTYEQYF. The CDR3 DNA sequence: TGTGCCAGCAGCCCGCCGACCGACACCTACGAGCAGTACTTC.

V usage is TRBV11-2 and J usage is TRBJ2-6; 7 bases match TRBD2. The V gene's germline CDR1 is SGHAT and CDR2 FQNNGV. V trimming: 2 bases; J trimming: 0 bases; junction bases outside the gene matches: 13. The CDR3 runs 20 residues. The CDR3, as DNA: TGTGCCAGCAGCTTAAGGTCGATGGGTAGGGAGGGCTCTGGGGCCAACGTCCTGACTTTC. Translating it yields CASSLRSMGREGSGANVLTF. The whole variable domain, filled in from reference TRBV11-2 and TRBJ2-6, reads EAGVAQSPRYKIIEKRQSVAFWCNPISGHATLYWYQQILGQGPKLLIQFQNNGVVDDSQLPKDRFSAERLKGVDSTLKIQPAKLEDSAVYLCASSLRSMGREGSGANVLTFGAGSRLTVL.

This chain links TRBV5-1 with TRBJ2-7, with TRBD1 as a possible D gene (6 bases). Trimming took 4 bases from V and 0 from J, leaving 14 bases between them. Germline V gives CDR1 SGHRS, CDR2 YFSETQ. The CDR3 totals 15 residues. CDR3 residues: CASSRNRDTSYEQYF. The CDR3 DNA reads TGCGCCAGCAGCCGTAACCGGGACACCTCCTACGAGCAGTACTTC.

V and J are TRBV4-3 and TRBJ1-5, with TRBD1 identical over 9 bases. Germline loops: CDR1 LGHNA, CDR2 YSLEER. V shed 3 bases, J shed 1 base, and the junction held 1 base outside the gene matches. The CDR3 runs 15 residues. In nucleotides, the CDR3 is TGCGCCAGCAGCCAGGGACAGGGAAGCAATCAGCCCCAGCATTTT. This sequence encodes CASSQGQGSNQPQHF.

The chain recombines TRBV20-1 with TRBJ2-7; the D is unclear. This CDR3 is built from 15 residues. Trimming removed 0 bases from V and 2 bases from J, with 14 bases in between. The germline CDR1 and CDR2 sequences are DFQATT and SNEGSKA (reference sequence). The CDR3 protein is CSARDHLANTYEQYF. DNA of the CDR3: TGCAGTGCTAGAGATCACCTGGCGAACACCTACGAGCAGTACTTC.

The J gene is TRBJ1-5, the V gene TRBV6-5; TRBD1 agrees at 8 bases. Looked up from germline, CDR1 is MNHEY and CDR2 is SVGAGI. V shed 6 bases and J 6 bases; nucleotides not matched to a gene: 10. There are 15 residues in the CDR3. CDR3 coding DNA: TGTGCCAGCAGCCGAGACAGGGGAGGAAGTCAGCCCCAGCATTTT. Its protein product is CASSRDRGGSQPQHF.

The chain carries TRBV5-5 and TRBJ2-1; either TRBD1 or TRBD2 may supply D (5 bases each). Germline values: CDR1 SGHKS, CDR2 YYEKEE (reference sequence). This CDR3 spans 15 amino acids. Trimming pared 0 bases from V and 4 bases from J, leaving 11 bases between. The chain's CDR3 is CASSLEGSGYNEQFF. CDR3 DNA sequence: TGTGCCAGCAGCTTGGAGGGGTCGGGGTACAATGAGCAGTTCTTC. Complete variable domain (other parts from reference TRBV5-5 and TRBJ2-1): DAGVTQSPTHLIKTRGQQVTLRCSPISGHKSVSWYQQVLGQGPQFIFQYYEKEERGRGNFPDRFSARQFPNYSSELNVNALLLGDSALYLCASSLEGSGYNEQFFGPGTRLTVL.

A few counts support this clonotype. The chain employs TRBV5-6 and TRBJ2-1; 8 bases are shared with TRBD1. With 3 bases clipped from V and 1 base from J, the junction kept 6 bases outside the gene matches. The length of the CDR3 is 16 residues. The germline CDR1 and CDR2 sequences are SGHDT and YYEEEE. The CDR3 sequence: CASSSRTGRSYNEQFF. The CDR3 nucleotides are TGTGCCAGCAGCTCAAGGACAGGGCGTTCCTACAATGAGCAGTTCTTC.

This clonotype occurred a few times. This CDR3 reads CSARDLESSYEQYF. CDR3 sequence (DNA): TGCAGTGCTAGAGACCTAGAGAGCTCCTACGAGCAGTACTTC. The chain links TRBV20-1 to TRBJ2-7; unclear D gene. Trimming took off 0 bases at V and 0 bases at J, with 9 bases between the two ends. Germline assignment: CDR1 DFQATT and CDR2 SNEGSKA (reference sequence). CDR3 size: 14 residues.

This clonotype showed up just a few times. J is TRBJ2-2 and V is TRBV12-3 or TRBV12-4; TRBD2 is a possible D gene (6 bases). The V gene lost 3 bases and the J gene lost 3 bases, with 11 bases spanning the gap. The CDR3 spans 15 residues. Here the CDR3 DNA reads TGTGCCAGCAGTTTTCGCAGGGAGGACACCGGGGAGCTGTTTTTT. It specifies CASSFRREDTGELFF.

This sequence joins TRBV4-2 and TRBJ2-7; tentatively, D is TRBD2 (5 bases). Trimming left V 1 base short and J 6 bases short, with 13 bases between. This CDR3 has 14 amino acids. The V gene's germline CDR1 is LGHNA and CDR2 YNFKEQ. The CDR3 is CASSQGLASSEQYF. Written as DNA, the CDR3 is TGTGCCAGCAGCCAAGGCCTAGCTTCGAGCGAGCAGTACTTC.

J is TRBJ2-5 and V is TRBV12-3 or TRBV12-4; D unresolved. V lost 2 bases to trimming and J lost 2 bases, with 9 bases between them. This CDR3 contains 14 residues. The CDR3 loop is CASSLMVGQETQYF. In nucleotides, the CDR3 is TGTGCCAGCAGTTTAATGGTGGGTCAAGAGACCCAGTACTTC.

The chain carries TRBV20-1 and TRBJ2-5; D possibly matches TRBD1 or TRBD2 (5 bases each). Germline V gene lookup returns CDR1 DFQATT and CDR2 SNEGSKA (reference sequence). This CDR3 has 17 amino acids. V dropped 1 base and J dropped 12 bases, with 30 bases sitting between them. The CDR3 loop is CSARVTDNRGFDDAEYF. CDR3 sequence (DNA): TGCAGTGCTAGAGTTACGGACAACCGCGGGTTTGATGATGCGGAGTACTTC.

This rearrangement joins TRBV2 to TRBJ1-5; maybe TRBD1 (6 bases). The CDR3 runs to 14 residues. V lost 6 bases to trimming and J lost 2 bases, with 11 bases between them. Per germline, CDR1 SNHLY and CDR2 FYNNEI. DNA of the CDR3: TGTGCCAGCAGCGGGGGCTCGGGCAATCAGCCCCAGCATTTT. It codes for CASSGGSGNQPQHF.

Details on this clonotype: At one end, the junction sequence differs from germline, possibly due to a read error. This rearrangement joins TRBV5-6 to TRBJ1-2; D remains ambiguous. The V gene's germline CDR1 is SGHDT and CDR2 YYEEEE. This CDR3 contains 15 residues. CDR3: CASSWARMLNYGCTF. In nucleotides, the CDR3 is TGTGCCAGCAGCTGGGCCCGGATGCTCAACTATGGCTGCACCTTC.

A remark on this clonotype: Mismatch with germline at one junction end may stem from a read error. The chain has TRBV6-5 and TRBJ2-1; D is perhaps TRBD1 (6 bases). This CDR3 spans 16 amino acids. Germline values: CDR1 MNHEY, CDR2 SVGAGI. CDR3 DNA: TGTGCCAGCAGTTACTCCACAGGGACCAACTACATTGAGCAGTTCTTC. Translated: CASSYSTGTNYIEQFF.